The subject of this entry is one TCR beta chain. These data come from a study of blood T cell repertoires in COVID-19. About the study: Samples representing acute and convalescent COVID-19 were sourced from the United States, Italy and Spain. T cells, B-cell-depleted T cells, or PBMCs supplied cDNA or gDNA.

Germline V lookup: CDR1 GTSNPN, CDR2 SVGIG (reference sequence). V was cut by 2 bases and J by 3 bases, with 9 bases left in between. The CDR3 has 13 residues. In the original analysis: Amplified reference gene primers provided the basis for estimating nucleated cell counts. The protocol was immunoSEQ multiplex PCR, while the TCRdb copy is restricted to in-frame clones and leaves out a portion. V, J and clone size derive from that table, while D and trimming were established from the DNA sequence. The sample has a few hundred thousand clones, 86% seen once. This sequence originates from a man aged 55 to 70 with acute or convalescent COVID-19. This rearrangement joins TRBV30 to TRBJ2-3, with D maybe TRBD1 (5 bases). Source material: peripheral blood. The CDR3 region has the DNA TGTGCCTGGAGTCCCCAGGGAACAGATACGCAGTATTTT. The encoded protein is CAWSPQGTDTQYF.